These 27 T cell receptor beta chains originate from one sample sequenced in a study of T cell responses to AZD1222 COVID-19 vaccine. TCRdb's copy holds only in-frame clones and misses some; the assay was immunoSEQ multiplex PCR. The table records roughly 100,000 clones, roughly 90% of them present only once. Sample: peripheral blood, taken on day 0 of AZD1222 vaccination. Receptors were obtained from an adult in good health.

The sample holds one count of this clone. DNA for the CDR3: TGTGCCAGCAGCTTAGACGTCCCAAATCAGCCCCAGCATTTT. This translates into CASSLDVPNQPQHF. The V gene is TRBV7-9, the J gene TRBJ1-5; D is unclear. This CDR3 contains 14 residues. Between the trimmed V and J ends, which lost 1 base and 4 bases, there was a span of 8 bases. Germline V gene sequence: CDR1 SEHNR, CDR2 FQNEAQ (reference sequence).

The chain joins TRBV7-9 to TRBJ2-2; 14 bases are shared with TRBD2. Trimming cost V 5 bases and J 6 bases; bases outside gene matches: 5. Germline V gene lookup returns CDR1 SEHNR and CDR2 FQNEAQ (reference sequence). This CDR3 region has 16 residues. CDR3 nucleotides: TGTGCCAGCAGCAGGGGGACTAGCGGGAGTGCCGGGGAGCTGTTTTTT. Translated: CASSRGTSGSAGELFF.

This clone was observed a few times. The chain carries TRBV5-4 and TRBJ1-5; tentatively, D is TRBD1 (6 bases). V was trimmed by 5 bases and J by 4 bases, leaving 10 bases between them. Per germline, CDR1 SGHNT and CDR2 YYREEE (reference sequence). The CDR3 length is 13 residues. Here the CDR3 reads CASSPDSNQPQHF. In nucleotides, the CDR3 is TGTGCCAGCAGTCCGGACAGTAATCAGCCCCAGCATTTT.

CDR3: CASSLAALEQFF. The CDR3 bases are TGTGCCAGCAGTTTAGCGGCCTTAGAGCAGTTCTTC. The chain is built from TRBV28 and TRBJ2-1; D remains unclear. In germline, CDR1 is MDHEN, CDR2 SYDVKM. The germline V and J ends were trimmed by 2 bases and 10 bases, with 9 bases remaining between them. The CDR3 loop spans 12 amino acids. The variable domain in full, completed from reference TRBV28 and TRBJ2-1, reads DVKVTQSSRYLVKRTGEKVFLECVQDMDHENMFWYRQDPGLGLRLIYFSYDVKMKEKGDIPEGYSVSREKKERFSLILESASTNQTSMYLCASSLAALEQFFGPGTRLTVL.

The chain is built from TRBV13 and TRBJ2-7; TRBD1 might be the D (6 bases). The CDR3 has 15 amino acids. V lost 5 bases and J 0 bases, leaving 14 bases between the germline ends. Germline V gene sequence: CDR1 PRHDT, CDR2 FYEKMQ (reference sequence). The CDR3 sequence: CASSRSGVSSYEQYF. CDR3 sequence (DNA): TGTGCCAGCAGCAGATCAGGGGTCTCCTCCTACGAGCAGTACTTC.

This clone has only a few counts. Written as DNA, the CDR3 is TGTGCCAGCAGTTACTCGGACTACAATGAGCAGTTCTTC. It codes for CASSYSDYNEQFF. V is TRBV6-2 or TRBV6-3 and J is TRBJ2-1; no firm D call. The CDR3 sequence is 13 residues long. The ends were cut back, 0 bases at V and 3 bases at J, with 3 bases in the middle. Germline assignment: CDR1 MNHEY and CDR2 SVGEGT.

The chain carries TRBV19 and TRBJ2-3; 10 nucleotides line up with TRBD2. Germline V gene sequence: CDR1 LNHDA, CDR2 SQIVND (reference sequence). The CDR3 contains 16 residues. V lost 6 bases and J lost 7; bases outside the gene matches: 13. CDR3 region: CASSPTGLAFLNTQYF. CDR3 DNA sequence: TGTGCCAGTAGCCCCACGGGACTAGCGTTTTTGAATACGCAGTATTTT.

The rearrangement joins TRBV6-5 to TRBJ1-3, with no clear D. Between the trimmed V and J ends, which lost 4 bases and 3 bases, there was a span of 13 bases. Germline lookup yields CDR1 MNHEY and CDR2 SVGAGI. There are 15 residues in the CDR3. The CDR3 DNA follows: TGTGCCAGCAGTTCCATGGGGTACGGTGGAAACACCATATATTTT. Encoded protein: CASSSMGYGGNTIYF.

CDR3 nucleotides: TGCGCCAGCAGTGTTATGGCGGGGGAATACAATGAGCAGTTCTTC. Translating gives CASSVMAGEYNEQFF. This chain links TRBV10-2 with TRBJ2-1, with 7 bases aligning to TRBD2. The CDR3 has 15 amino acids. Trimming removed 4 bases from V and 4 bases from J; junction bases left unmatched: 7. CDR1 WSHSY and CDR2 SAAADI come from the germline V gene.

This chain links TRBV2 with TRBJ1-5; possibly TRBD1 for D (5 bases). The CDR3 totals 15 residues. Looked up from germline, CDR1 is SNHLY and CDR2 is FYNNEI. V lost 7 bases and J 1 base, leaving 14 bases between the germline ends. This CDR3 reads CASKGRTPSNQPQHF. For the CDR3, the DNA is TGTGCCAGCAAGGGAAGGACACCAAGCAATCAGCCCCAGCATTTT.

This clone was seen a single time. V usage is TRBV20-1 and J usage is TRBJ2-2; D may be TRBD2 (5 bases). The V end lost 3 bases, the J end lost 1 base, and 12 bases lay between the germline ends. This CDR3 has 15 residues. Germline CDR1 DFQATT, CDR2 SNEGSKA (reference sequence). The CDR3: CSASEEEGNTGELFF. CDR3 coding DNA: TGCAGTGCTAGTGAGGAGGAAGGGAACACCGGGGAGCTGTTTTTT.

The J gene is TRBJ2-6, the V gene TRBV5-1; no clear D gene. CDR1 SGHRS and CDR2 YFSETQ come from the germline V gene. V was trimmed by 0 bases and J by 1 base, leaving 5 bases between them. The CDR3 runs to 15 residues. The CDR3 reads CASSLDGSGANVLTF. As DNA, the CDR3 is TGCGCCAGCAGCTTGGACGGGTCTGGGGCCAACGTCCTGACTTTC.

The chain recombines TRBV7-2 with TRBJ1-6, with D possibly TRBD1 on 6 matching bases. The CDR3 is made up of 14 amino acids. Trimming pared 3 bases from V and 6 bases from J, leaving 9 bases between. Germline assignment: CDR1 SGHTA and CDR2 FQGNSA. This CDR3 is CASSLGHTNSPLHF. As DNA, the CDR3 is TGTGCCAGCAGCTTGGGACATACTAATTCACCCCTCCACTTT. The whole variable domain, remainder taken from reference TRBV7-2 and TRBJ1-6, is GAGVSQSPSNKVTEKGKDVELRCDPISGHTALYWYRQSLGQGLEFLIYFQGNSAPDKSGLPSDRFSAERTGGSVSTLTIQRTQQEDSAVYLCASSLGHTNSPLHFGNGTRLTVT.

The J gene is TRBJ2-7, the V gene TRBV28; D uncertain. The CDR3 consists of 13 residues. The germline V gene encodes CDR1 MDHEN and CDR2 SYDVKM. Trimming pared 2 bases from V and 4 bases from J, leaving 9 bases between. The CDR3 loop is CASSLPSGYEQYF. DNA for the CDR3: TGTGCCAGCAGTTTACCCAGTGGATACGAGCAGTACTTC.

CDR3 bases: TGTGCCAGCAGCTCGACAGCAAACTACGAGCAGTACTTC. This translates into CASSSTANYEQYF. V and J are TRBV6-5 and TRBJ2-7; D may be TRBD1 (5 bases). CDR3 length: 13 amino acids. The germline CDR1 and CDR2 sequences are MNHEY and SVGAGI. Deletions cut 6 bases from V and 3 bases from J, with 12 bases between.

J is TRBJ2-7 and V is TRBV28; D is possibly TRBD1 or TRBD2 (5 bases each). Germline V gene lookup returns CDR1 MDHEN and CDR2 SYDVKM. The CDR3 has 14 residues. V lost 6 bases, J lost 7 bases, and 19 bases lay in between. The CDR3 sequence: CASRTGTGIGEQYF. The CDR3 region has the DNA TGTGCCAGCAGAACCGGGACGGGTATCGGGGAGCAGTACTTC.

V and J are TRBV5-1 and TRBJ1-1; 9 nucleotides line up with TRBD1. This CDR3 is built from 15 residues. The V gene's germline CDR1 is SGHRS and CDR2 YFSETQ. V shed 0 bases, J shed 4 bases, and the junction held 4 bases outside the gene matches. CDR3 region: CASSLGGQGGTEAFF. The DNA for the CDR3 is TGCGCCAGCAGCTTGGGGGGACAGGGAGGCACTGAAGCTTTCTTT.

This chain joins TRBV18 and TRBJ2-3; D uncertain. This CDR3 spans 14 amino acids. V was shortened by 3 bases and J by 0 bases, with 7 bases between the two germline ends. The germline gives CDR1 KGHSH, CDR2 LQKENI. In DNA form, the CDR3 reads TGTGCCAGCTCACCTCCCGCTAGCACAGATACGCAGTATTTT. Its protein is CASSPPASTDTQYF.

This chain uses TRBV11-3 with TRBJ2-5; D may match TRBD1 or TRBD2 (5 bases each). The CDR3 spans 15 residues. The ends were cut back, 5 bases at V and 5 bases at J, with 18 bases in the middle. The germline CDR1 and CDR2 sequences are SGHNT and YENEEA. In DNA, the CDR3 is TGTGCCAGCAGCGTCGCTAGATCCTGGGGGGAGACCCAGTACTTC. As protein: CASSVARSWGETQYF.

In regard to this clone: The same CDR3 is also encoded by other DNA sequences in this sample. CDR3 coding DNA: TGTGCCAGCAGCTTAGCAGGGGCTAGCACAGATACGCAGTATTTT. Translated: CASSLAGASTDTQYF. V gene TRBV7-6 combines with J gene TRBJ2-3, with a possible D match to TRBD1 (5 bases). CDR3 length equals 15 residues. V dropped 0 bases and J dropped 0 bases, with 7 bases sitting between them. Per germline, CDR1 SGHVS and CDR2 FNYEAQ.

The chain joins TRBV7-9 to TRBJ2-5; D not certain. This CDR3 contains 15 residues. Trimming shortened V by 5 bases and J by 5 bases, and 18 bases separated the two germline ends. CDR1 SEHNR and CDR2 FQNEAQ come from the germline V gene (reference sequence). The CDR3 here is CASSLDGGQMETQYF. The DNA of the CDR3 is TGTGCCAGCAGCCTAGATGGTGGGCAAATGGAGACCCAGTACTTC.

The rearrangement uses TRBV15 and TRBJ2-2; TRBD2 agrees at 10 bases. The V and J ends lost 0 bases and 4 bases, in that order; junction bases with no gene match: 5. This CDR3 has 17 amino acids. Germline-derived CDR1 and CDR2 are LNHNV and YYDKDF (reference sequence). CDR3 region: CATSREQAGGVTGELFF. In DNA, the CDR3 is TGTGCCACCAGCAGAGAACAAGCGGGAGGGGTCACCGGGGAGCTGTTTTTT. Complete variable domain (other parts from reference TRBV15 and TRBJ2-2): DAMVIQNPRYQVTQFGKPVTLSCSQTLNHNVMYWYQQKSSQAPKLLFHYYDKDFNNEADTPDNFQSRRPNTSFCFLDIRSPGLGDTAMYLCATSREQAGGVTGELFFGEGSRLTVL.

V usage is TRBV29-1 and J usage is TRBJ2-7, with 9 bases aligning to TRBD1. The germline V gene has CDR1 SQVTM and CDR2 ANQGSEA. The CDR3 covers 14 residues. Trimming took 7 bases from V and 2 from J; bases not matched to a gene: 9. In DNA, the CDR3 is TGCAGCGCCGCCCCGACAGGGGGGGCCTACGAGCAGTACTTC. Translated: CSAAPTGGAYEQYF.

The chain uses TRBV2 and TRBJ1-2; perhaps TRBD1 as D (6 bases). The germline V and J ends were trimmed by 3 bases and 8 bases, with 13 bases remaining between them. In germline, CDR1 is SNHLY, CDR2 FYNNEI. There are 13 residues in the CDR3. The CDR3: CASSEWGREGYTF. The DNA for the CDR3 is TGTGCCAGCAGTGAGTGGGGGCGTGAAGGCTACACCTTC.

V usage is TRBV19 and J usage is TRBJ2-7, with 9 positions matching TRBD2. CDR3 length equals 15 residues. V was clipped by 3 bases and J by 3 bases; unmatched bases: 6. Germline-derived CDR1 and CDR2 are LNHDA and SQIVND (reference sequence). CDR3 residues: CASSIGSSGIYEQYF. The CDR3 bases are TGTGCCAGTAGTATCGGTTCTAGCGGGATCTACGAGCAGTACTTC. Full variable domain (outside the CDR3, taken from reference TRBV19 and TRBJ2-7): DGGITQSPKYLFRKEGQNVTLSCEQNLNHDAMYWYRQDPGQGLRLIYYSQIVNDFQKGDIAEGYSVSREKKESFPLTVTSAQKNPTAFYLCASSIGSSGIYEQYFGPGTRLTVT.

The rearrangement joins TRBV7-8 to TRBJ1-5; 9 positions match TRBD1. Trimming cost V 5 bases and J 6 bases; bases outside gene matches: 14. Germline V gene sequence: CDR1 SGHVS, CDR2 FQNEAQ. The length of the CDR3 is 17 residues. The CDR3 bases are TGTGCCAGCAGCGCCCTTTCATCCGGGACAGGGATTCAGCCCCAGCATTTT. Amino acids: CASSALSSGTGIQPQHF.

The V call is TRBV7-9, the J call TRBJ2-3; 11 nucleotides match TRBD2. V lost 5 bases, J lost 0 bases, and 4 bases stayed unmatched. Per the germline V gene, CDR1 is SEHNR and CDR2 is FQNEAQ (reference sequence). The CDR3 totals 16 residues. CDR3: CASSRLAGGSTDTQYF. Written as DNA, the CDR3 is TGTGCCAGCAGCCGTTTAGCGGGAGGGAGCACAGATACGCAGTATTTT.